The next 16 T cell receptor beta chains were all read from a single sample in a study of blood T cell repertoires in COVID-19. Assay: immunoSEQ multiplex PCR; the TCRdb copy retains only in-frame clones and omits some. The sample consists of about 340,000 clones, about 86% of them appearing once. The sequencing input was PBMCs or T cells enriched from blood (not recorded which). The receptor set was obtained from a woman in her 40s with acute COVID-19.

V gene TRBV19 combines with J gene TRBJ1-5; 8 bases line up with TRBD1. With 6 bases clipped from V and 4 bases from J, the junction kept 17 bases outside the gene matches. Germline V gives CDR1 LNHDA, CDR2 SQIVND (reference sequence). The CDR3 is made up of 18 amino acids. The CDR3 loop is CASSRGREVAGGNQPQHF. The CDR3, as DNA: TGTGCCAGTAGCAGGGGGCGAGAGGTAGCGGGCGGGAATCAGCCCCAGCATTTT.

The chain has TRBV5-4 and TRBJ2-5; D possibly corresponds to TRBD2 (5 bases). The V end was cut by 1 base, the J end by 3 bases, with 13 bases between. There are 15 residues in the CDR3. CDR1 SGHNT and CDR2 YYREEE come from the germline V gene (reference sequence). CDR3 nucleotide sequence: TGTGCCAGCAGCTTGATTACTCGGGATAAAGAGACCCAGTACTTC. This sequence encodes CASSLITRDKETQYF.

The rearrangement joins TRBV4-3 to TRBJ1-4; 9 nucleotides match TRBD1. This CDR3 has 15 amino acids. The trim removed 3 bases at V and 8 bases at J, leaving 7 bases unmatched. Looked up from germline, CDR1 is LGHNA and CDR2 is YSLEER. CDR3 region: CASSHTGGAGEKLFF. CDR3 nucleotides: TGCGCCAGCAGCCACACAGGGGGCGCCGGGGAAAAACTGTTTTTT.

The gene calls are TRBV14 and TRBJ1-2; D remains unclear. Trimming left V 0 bases short and J 4 bases short, with 12 bases between. Per germline, CDR1 SGHDN and CDR2 FVKESK. The CDR3 covers 15 residues. DNA of the CDR3: TGTGCCAGCAGCCAAGACGTCAGAGGATCCTATGGCTACACCTTC. Its translation: CASSQDVRGSYGYTF.

The CDR3, as DNA: TGTGCCAGCAGTCCAGGGTGGGGGGACACTGAAGCTTTCTTT. This sequence encodes CASSPGWGDTEAFF. The chain is built from TRBV27 and TRBJ1-1, with D tentatively TRBD1 (5 bases). The CDR3 covers 14 residues. Per germline, CDR1 MNHEY and CDR2 SMNVEV (reference sequence). Trimming left V 5 bases short and J 3 bases short, with 13 bases between.

The genes are TRBV5-1 and TRBJ1-2; 7 bases are shared with TRBD1. The germline V gene has CDR1 SGHRS and CDR2 YFSETQ. V trimming: 4 bases; J trimming: 5 bases; junction bases outside the gene matches: 11. The CDR3 length is 15 residues. The CDR3 DNA sequence: TGCGCCAGCAGCACAAGGACAGGAACGCAGTATGGCTACACCTTC. It encodes CASSTRTGTQYGYTF. Together with reference TRBV5-1 and TRBJ1-2, the CDR3 gives the full variable domain: KAGVTQTPRYLIKTRGQQVTLSCSPISGHRSVSWYQQTPGQGLQFLFEYFSETQRNKGNFPGRFSGRQFSNSRSEMNVSTLELGDSALYLCASSTRTGTQYGYTFGSGTRLTVV.

This clone has more than one count but fewer than ten. The CDR3 region has the DNA TGTGCCAGCAGCCAAGTCCGGGACAACTACGAGCAGTACTTC. Protein: CASSQVRDNYEQYF. V gene TRBV7-9 combines with J gene TRBJ2-7; tentatively, D is TRBD1 (6 bases). The CDR3 consists of 14 residues. V shed 5 bases and J shed 3 bases, with 14 bases lying between them. CDR1 is SEHNR and CDR2 is FQNEAQ in the germline V gene (reference sequence).

This chain joins TRBV28 and TRBJ1-3; D gene uncertain. Trimming pared 4 bases from V and 0 bases from J, leaving 13 bases between. This CDR3 region has 16 residues. The V gene's germline CDR1 is MDHEN and CDR2 SYDVKM. This CDR3 reads CASSSYSLSSGNTIYF. In DNA, the CDR3 is TGTGCCAGCAGTTCCTACAGCCTAAGCTCTGGAAACACCATATATTTT.

The CDR3 protein is CASSYGTGGFGTQYF. CDR3 nucleotides: TGTGCCAGCAGTTACGGGACAGGGGGCTTCGGGACCCAGTACTTC. The V call is TRBV6-2 or TRBV6-3, the J call TRBJ2-5, with TRBD1 matching over 12 bases. The junction had 5 bases not matched to a gene; V was cut back by 2 bases and J by 7 bases. Looked up from germline, CDR1 is MNHEY and CDR2 is SVGEGT. CDR3 length equals 15 residues.

This clone turned up a few times. J is TRBJ2-1 and V is TRBV27; tentative D call: TRBD2 (7 bases). Germline CDR1 reads MNHEY; CDR2 reads SMNVEV (reference sequence). The length of the CDR3 is 16 residues. Trimming shortened V by 6 bases and J by 5 bases, and 20 bases separated the two germline ends. CDR3 sequence (DNA): TGTGCCAGCAGAGTTTACGGGGGGCCGGATCACAATGAGCAGTTCTTC. It translates to CASRVYGGPDHNEQFF.

V usage is TRBV3-1 (or the pseudogene TRBV3-2) and J usage is TRBJ2-7; 9 nucleotides line up with TRBD1. V lost 2 bases to trimming and J lost 1 base; unmatched junction nucleotides: 6. Germline V gene sequence: CDR1 LGHDT, CDR2 YNNKEL (reference sequence). The CDR3 has 16 amino acids. The CDR3 is CASSQRGTGYSYEQYF. CDR3 DNA sequence: TGTGCCAGCAGCCAAAGGGGGACAGGGTATTCCTACGAGCAGTACTTC.

The sample holds a few counts of this clone. V and J are TRBV6-5 and TRBJ2-1; possible D gene TRBD2, 5 bases. Germline CDR1 reads MNHEY; CDR2 reads SVGAGI. CDR3 size: 14 residues. The V and J ends lost 0 bases and 7 bases respectively, with 10 bases between them. The CDR3 here is CASSYSWRRNEQFF. The CDR3 DNA sequence: TGTGCCAGCAGTTACTCGTGGAGGAGGAATGAGCAGTTCTTC.

This chain links TRBV27 with TRBJ2-1, with TRBD1 as a possible D gene (6 bases). The length of the CDR3 is 13 residues. The V gene lost 10 bases and the J gene lost 5 bases, with 15 bases spanning the gap. The germline gives CDR1 MNHEY, CDR2 SMNVEV (reference sequence). The CDR3 coding sequence is TGTGCCACCCAGGGGAAATGGGACAATGAGCAGTTCTTC. The encoded protein is CATQGKWDNEQFF.

The chain recombines TRBV7-9 with TRBJ1-1; D is perhaps TRBD1 (5 bases). The CDR3 has 15 residues. Germline CDR1 SEHNR, CDR2 FQNEAQ (reference sequence). The ends were cut back, 2 bases at V and 5 bases at J, with 15 bases in the middle. For the CDR3, the DNA is TGTGCCAGCAGCTTAATTAAAGGGGTGAGGACTGAAGCTTTCTTT. As protein: CASSLIKGVRTEAFF. The variable domain in full, completed from reference TRBV7-9 and TRBJ1-1, reads DTGVSQNPRHKITKRGQNVTFRCDPISEHNRLYWYRQTLGQGPEFLTYFQNEAQLEKSRLLSDRFSAERPKGSFSTLEIQRTEQGDSAMYLCASSLIKGVRTEAFFGQGTRLTVV.

The chain couples TRBV28 to TRBJ2-3; possibly TRBD2 for D (5 bases). CDR1 and CDR2 (germline): MDHEN, SYDVKM. CDR3 size: 14 residues. Trimming removed 3 bases from V and 3 bases from J, with 10 bases in between. CDR3 protein: CASSLSGGTDTQYF. For the CDR3, the DNA is TGTGCCAGCAGTTTGTCAGGCGGGACAGATACGCAGTATTTT.

CDR3 loop: CASSPRASYEQYF. CDR3 coding DNA: TGTGCCAGCTCACCACGGGCATCCTACGAGCAGTACTTC. The chain employs TRBV18 and TRBJ2-7; no reliable D call. V lost 1 base to trimming and J lost 1 base, with 5 bases between them. This CDR3 comprises 13 residues. The germline V gene encodes CDR1 KGHSH and CDR2 LQKENI. The whole variable domain, filled in from reference TRBV18 and TRBJ2-7, reads NAGVMQNPRHLVRRRGQEARLRCSPMKGHSHVYWYRQLPEEGLKFMVYLQKENIIDESGMPKERFSAEFPKEGPSILRIQQVVRGDSAAYFCASSPRASYEQYFGPGTRLTVT.